The 32 T cell receptor beta chains below come from one sample, sequenced in a study of OX40 agonist ivuxolimab in advanced cancers. Measured with immunoSEQ multiplex PCR; TCRdb has only the in-frame clones, and not every one. The data hold roughly 11,000 clones, with about 85% observed a single time. This sample comprised CD4+ or CD8+ T cells sorted from blood, obtained in a trial of the OX40 agonist ivuxolimab. The receptors come from an adult with an advanced solid tumor such as melanoma, head and neck, liver or kidney cancer.

This chain links TRBV7-6 with TRBJ1-1, with D possibly TRBD1 on 5 matching bases. This CDR3 comprises 14 residues. Trimming removed 4 bases from V and 3 bases from J, with 12 bases in between. Germline CDR1 and CDR2: SGHVS and FNYEAQ. As DNA, the CDR3 is TGTGCCAGCAGCTCATCACAGGCTTACACTGAAGCTTTCTTT. Amino acids: CASSSSQAYTEAFF.

The chain joins TRBV27 to TRBJ2-3; the D is unclear. The ends were cut back, 3 bases at V and 5 bases at J, with 9 bases in the middle. Germline CDR1 reads MNHEY; CDR2 reads SMNVEV (reference sequence). CDR3 length: 13 residues. CDR3 DNA: TGTGCCAGCAGTTTGGCTAGTCAAGATACGCAGTATTTT. It codes for CASSLASQDTQYF.

This chain links TRBV11-2 with TRBJ2-3; D unclear. Per the germline V gene, CDR1 is SGHAT and CDR2 is FQNNGV. CDR3 length equals 15 residues. V was trimmed by 0 bases and J by 5 bases, leaving 12 bases between them. DNA of the CDR3: TGTGCCAGCAGCTTAGAGGGCCTAAAGGAAGATACGCAGTATTTT. Residues: CASSLEGLKEDTQYF.

The CDR3: CASSIGSNYGYTF. The CDR3 region has the DNA TGTGCCAGTAGTATAGGCAGTAACTATGGCTACACCTTC. The chain joins TRBV19 to TRBJ1-2; the D is unclear. Germline CDR1 reads LNHDA; CDR2 reads SQIVND (reference sequence). V shed 1 base and J shed 1 base, with 4 bases lying between them. The length of the CDR3 is 13 residues.

V gene TRBV5-1 combines with J gene TRBJ2-7; perhaps TRBD1 as D (6 bases). V lost 4 bases, J lost 3 bases, and 11 bases lay in between. The length of the CDR3 is 13 residues. The V gene's germline CDR1 is SGHRS and CDR2 YFSETQ. This CDR3 is CASSRDRYYEQYF. DNA for the CDR3: TGCGCCAGCAGCCGTGACAGGTACTACGAGCAGTACTTC.

V is TRBV4-1 and J is TRBJ1-2, with 8 positions matching TRBD1. CDR3 size: 14 residues. The germline gives CDR1 MGHRA, CDR2 YSYEKL. V lost 2 bases and J lost 10; bases outside the gene matches: 9. The CDR3 nucleotides read TGCGCCAGCAGCCAAATCGGGACAGGCGATACCTACACCTTC. Protein: CASSQIGTGDTYTF.

V is TRBV7-1 and J is TRBJ2-7; possibly TRBD1 or TRBD2 for D (6 bases each). TRBV7-1 is known as an ORF, though its function is uncertain. CDR3 length: 13 amino acids. Trimming took 8 bases from V and 4 from J, leaving 15 bases between them. The CDR3, as DNA: TGTGCCAGCCGCGCCACAGGGAGGTACGAGCAGTACTTC. It translates to CASRATGRYEQYF.

This chain links TRBV6-5 with TRBJ1-2; no reliable D call. Trimming left V 2 bases short and J 8 bases short, with 18 bases between. CDR1 is MNHEY and CDR2 is SVGAGI in the germline V gene. CDR3 size: 15 residues. CDR3 nucleotides: TGTGCCAGCAGTTACAGCCTAGAGGGATTGGAGGGCTACACCTTC. The encoded protein is CASSYSLEGLEGYTF.

The genes are TRBV9 and TRBJ1-6; 9 bases are shared with TRBD1. The germline V gene encodes CDR1 SGDLS and CDR2 YYNGEE. The V and J ends lost 0 bases and 5 bases, in that order; junction bases with no gene match: 0. This CDR3 comprises 15 residues. CDR3 amino acids: CASSVGTGDNSPLHF. CDR3 coding DNA: TGTGCCAGCAGCGTAGGGACAGGGGATAATTCACCCCTCCACTTT.

J is TRBJ2-7 and V is TRBV6-5, with TRBD2 as a possible D gene (5 bases). The CDR3 covers 14 residues. The ends were cut back, 2 bases at V and 3 bases at J, with 11 bases in the middle. Germline-derived CDR1 and CDR2 are MNHEY and SVGAGI. The CDR3 reads CASSYGLLNYEQYF. The CDR3 DNA reads TGTGCCAGCAGTTACGGACTGCTTAACTACGAGCAGTACTTC.

V gene TRBV2 combines with J gene TRBJ2-7, with D perhaps matching TRBD2 (6 bases). The length of the CDR3 is 12 residues. The ends were cut back, 7 bases at V and 5 bases at J, with 12 bases in the middle. In germline, CDR1 is SNHLY, CDR2 FYNNEI. The CDR3 loop is CASTRLVDEQYF. CDR3 nucleotide sequence: TGTGCCAGCACGAGACTAGTAGACGAGCAGTACTTC.

The CDR3 DNA reads TGCGCCAGCAGCGCGGCAATGGGAGCAACTAATGAAAAACTGTTTTTT. This gives the protein CASSAAMGATNEKLFF. The chain links TRBV5-1 to TRBJ1-4, with D hard to call. Germline assignment: CDR1 SGHRS and CDR2 YFSETQ. CDR3 length equals 16 residues. V lost 4 bases and J lost 0, with 13 bases in between.

This chain links TRBV7-9 with TRBJ2-7; D is perhaps TRBD2 (6 bases). Deletions cut 4 bases from V and 9 bases from J, with 19 bases between. Per germline, CDR1 SEHNR and CDR2 FQNEAQ (reference sequence). The CDR3 has 14 amino acids. The CDR3 region is CASSSPDGGMGQYF. The CDR3 DNA is TGTGCCAGCAGCTCCCCGGACGGGGGTATGGGGCAGTACTTC. Variable domain in full (rest from reference TRBV7-9 and TRBJ2-7): DTGVSQNPRHKITKRGQNVTFRCDPISEHNRLYWYRQTLGQGPEFLTYFQNEAQLEKSRLLSDRFSAERPKGSFSTLEIQRTEQGDSAMYLCASSSPDGGMGQYFGPGTRLTVT.

The chain employs TRBV6-1 and TRBJ2-3, with 10 bases identical to TRBD2. From germline, CDR1 is MNHNS and CDR2 SASEGT. Losses at the gene ends were 8 bases for V and 1 base for J; bases not matched to a gene: 6. The CDR3 runs to 15 residues. CDR3 residues: CASWTGLAGTDTQYF. The CDR3 DNA follows: TGTGCCAGCTGGACCGGACTAGCGGGCACAGATACGCAGTATTTT.

This clone was counted once. The chain uses TRBV2 and TRBJ1-1; no firm D call. Trimming left V 3 bases short and J 4 bases short, with 9 bases between. The germline V gene encodes CDR1 SNHLY and CDR2 FYNNEI. This CDR3 is 13 amino acids long. DNA of the CDR3: TGTGCCAGCAGTGAGTGGACGAGCACTGAAGCTTTCTTT. Amino acids: CASSEWTSTEAFF.

This chain joins TRBV6-5 and TRBJ2-7; 7 bases are shared with TRBD1. The CDR3 is made up of 15 amino acids. CDR1 is MNHEY, CDR2 SVGAGI, per germline. The J segment lost 2 bases and the V segment lost 7 bases, leaving 11 bases of the junction unmatched. Here the CDR3 DNA reads TGTGCCAGCATCGCGAGGGGGACAGAGCCCTACGAGCAGTACTTC. This codes for CASIARGTEPYEQYF.

This sequence joins TRBV4-1 and TRBJ1-2; D remains ambiguous. CDR1 MGHRA and CDR2 YSYEKL come from the germline V gene. There are 13 residues in the CDR3. Trimming left V 0 bases short and J 6 bases short, with 8 bases between. The DNA of the CDR3 is TGCGCCAGCAGCCAAGAGGGTGGGGATGGCTACACCTTC. This codes for CASSQEGGDGYTF.

CDR3 nucleotides: TGTGCCAGTCTCGCGGTCTATGGCTACACCTTC. Translating it yields CASLAVYGYTF. The gene calls are TRBV19 and TRBJ1-2, with D unclear. Germline V gene sequence: CDR1 LNHDA, CDR2 SQIVND (reference sequence). Deletions cut 8 bases from V and 4 bases from J, with 8 bases between. The CDR3 has 11 amino acids. The whole variable domain, filled in from reference TRBV19 and TRBJ1-2, reads DGGITQSPKYLFRKEGQNVTLSCEQNLNHDAMYWYRQDPGQGLRLIYYSQIVNDFQKGDIAEGYSVSREKKESFPLTVTSAQKNPTAFYLCASLAVYGYTFGSGTRLTVV.

V usage is TRBV18 and J usage is TRBJ2-6, with D uncertain. This CDR3 region has 15 residues. V shed 3 bases and J shed 0 bases, with 6 bases lying between them. Germline V gene data show CDR1 as KGHSH and CDR2 as LQKENI. CDR3 loop: CASSPGISGANVLTF. As DNA, the CDR3 is TGTGCCAGCTCACCGGGGATCTCTGGGGCCAACGTCCTGACTTTC.

The rearrangement uses TRBV27 and TRBJ2-7, with unresolved D. This CDR3 comprises 11 residues. V lost 2 bases and J 4 bases, leaving 3 bases between the germline ends. The germline gives CDR1 MNHEY, CDR2 SMNVEV (reference sequence). The CDR3, as DNA: TGTGCCAGCAGTTTAGGGTACGAGCAGTACTTC. Residues: CASSLGYEQYF.

V and J are TRBV5-1 and TRBJ2-2; TRBD2 aligns across 8 bases. This CDR3 region has 16 residues. With V trimmed by 4 bases and J by 8 bases, 13 bases remained unmatched. CDR1 is SGHRS, CDR2 YFSETQ, per germline. For the CDR3, the DNA is TGCGCCAGCAGCGCCGGGGGGGACGGGCTTTCTGGGGAGCTGTTTTTT. Amino acid sequence: CASSAGGDGLSGELFF.

The rearrangement joins TRBV7-7 to TRBJ1-5; D may be TRBD1 (5 bases). In germline, CDR1 is SSHAT, CDR2 FNYEAQ (reference sequence). The CDR3 is 15 residues long. The V and J ends lost 6 bases and 6 bases respectively, with 18 bases between them. This chain's CDR3 is CASSISPGVIQPQHF. The CDR3 bases are TGTGCCAGCAGTATTTCTCCGGGGGTCATTCAGCCCCAGCATTTT.

The chain is built from TRBV6-4 and TRBJ2-3; D unclear. V lost 0 bases and J 4 bases, leaving 11 bases between the germline ends. This CDR3 is 15 amino acids long. Per germline, CDR1 MRHNA and CDR2 SNTAGT. CDR3 loop: CASSDSSSFADTQYF. CDR3 DNA sequence: TGTGCCAGCAGTGACTCCTCTTCCTTCGCAGATACGCAGTATTTT.

This clone was picked up one time. This chain joins TRBV6-1 and TRBJ2-7; 8 positions agree with TRBD1. V shed 1 base, J shed 4 bases, and the junction held 6 bases outside the gene matches. Germline lookup yields CDR1 MNHNS and CDR2 SASEGT. CDR3 length equals 15 residues. CDR3 sequence (DNA): TGTGCCAGCAGTGAAGGGGCAGGGGGCAATTACGAGCAGTACTTC. It translates to CASSEGAGGNYEQYF.

The chain is built from TRBV6-5 and TRBJ2-3; 10 bases are shared with TRBD2. Germline V gene lookup returns CDR1 MNHEY and CDR2 SVGAGI. The J segment lost 6 bases and the V segment lost 2 bases, leaving 5 bases of the junction unmatched. The CDR3 is 15 residues long. The CDR3 DNA reads as TGTGCCAGCAGTTACACTAGCGGGGTGACTGATACGCAGTATTTT. This gives the protein CASSYTSGVTDTQYF.

DNA of the CDR3: TGCGCCAGCAGCCAGAACAGCGGGGGGGCCAAAGATACGCAGTATTTT. Amino acid sequence: CASSQNSGGAKDTQYF. The V and J genes are TRBV4-1 and TRBJ2-3, with 10 positions matching TRBD2. Per the germline V gene, CDR1 is MGHRA and CDR2 is YSYEKL. The CDR3 covers 16 residues. V was pared by 3 bases and J by 5 bases, with 8 bases of the junction left unmatched.

In its sample, this clone was seen a few times. This chain uses TRBV2 with TRBJ2-1, with D tentatively TRBD2 (5 bases). Between the trimmed V and J ends, which lost 2 bases and 3 bases, there was a span of 14 bases. The CDR3 contains 16 residues. Germline assignment: CDR1 SNHLY and CDR2 FYNNEI. CDR3 DNA: TGTGCCAGCAGTGAATTATCTGGACTGGACTACAATGAGCAGTTCTTC. Amino acids: CASSELSGLDYNEQFF.

The rearrangement links TRBV6-9 to TRBJ2-7, with 8 bases fitting TRBD1. The germline CDR1 and CDR2 sequences are MNHGY and SVAAGI. J lost 3 bases, V lost 5 bases, and 0 bases had no gene match. The CDR3 is 12 amino acids. In DNA, the CDR3 is TGTGCCAGCAGTGACAGGGGCTACGAGCAGTACTTC. Translating gives CASSDRGYEQYF.

The chain combines TRBV6-1 with TRBJ1-5; TRBD1 matches 9 bases. The junction had 6 bases not matched to a gene; V was cut back by 9 bases and J by 0 bases. Germline CDR1 is MNHNS and CDR2 is SASEGT. This CDR3 contains 15 residues. This chain's CDR3 is CASIWTGDSNQPQHF. The DNA for the CDR3 is TGTGCCAGTATTTGGACAGGGGATAGCAATCAGCCCCAGCATTTT.

This clone showed up just a few times. The chain employs TRBV7-3 and TRBJ2-2; 9 bases agree with TRBD2. CDR3 length: 18 residues. Germline V gene data show CDR1 as SGHTA and CDR2 as FQGTGA. V shed 4 bases, J shed 5 bases, and the junction held 14 bases outside the gene matches. CDR3 region: CASSSAGGGGAATGELFF. The CDR3 DNA reads TGTGCCAGCAGCTCCGCCGGGGGCGGGGGGGCCGCAACCGGGGAGCTGTTTTTT.

This clone has just one count. The genes are TRBV4-2 and TRBJ2-3; 10 bases are a match to TRBD2. The CDR3 length is 13 residues. CDR1 and CDR2 (germline): LGHNA, YNFKEQ. V lost 1 base, J lost 15 bases, and 7 bases stayed unmatched. This CDR3 is CASSQGGTSDTYF. The CDR3 nucleotides read TGTGCCAGCAGCCAAGGGGGGACTAGCGACACTTATTTT.

V and J are TRBV7-9 and TRBJ1-5, with 7 bases matching TRBD1. Losses at the gene ends were 6 bases for V and 3 bases for J; bases not matched to a gene: 5. The CDR3 extends over 14 amino acids. CDR1 SEHNR and CDR2 FQNEAQ come from the germline V gene (reference sequence). CDR3 residues: CASSDRASNQPQHF. CDR3 sequence (DNA): TGTGCCAGCAGTGACAGGGCCTCCAATCAGCCCCAGCATTTT.